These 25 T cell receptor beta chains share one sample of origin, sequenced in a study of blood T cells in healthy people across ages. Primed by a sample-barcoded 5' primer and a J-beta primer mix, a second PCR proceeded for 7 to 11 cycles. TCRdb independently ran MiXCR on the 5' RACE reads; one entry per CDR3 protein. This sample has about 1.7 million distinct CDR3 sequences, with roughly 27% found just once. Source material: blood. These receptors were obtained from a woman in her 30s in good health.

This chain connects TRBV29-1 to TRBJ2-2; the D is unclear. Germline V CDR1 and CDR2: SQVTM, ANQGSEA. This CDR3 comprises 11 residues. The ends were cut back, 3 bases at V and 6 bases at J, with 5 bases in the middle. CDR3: CSVEGPGELFF. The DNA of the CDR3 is TGCAGCGTTGAGGGCCCCGGGGAGCTGTTTTTT.

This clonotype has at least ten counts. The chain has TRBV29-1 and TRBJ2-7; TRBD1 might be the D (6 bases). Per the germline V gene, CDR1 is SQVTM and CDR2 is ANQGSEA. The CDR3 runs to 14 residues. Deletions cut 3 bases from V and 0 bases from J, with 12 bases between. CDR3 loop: CSVEDSSFSYEQYF. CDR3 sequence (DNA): TGCAGCGTTGAGGACAGCTCGTTCTCCTACGAGCAGTACTTC.

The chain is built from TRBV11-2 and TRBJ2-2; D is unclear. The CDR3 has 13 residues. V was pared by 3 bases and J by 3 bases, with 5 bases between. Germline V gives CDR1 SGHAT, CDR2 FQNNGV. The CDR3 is CASSFLHTGELFF. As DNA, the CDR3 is TGTGCCAGCAGCTTCTTACACACCGGGGAGCTGTTTTTT.

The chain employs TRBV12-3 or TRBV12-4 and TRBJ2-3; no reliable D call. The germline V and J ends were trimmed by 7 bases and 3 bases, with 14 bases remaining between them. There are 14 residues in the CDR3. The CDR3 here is CASTNEVRTDTQYF. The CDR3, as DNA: TGTGCCAGCACTAACGAGGTAAGGACAGATACGCAGTATTTT.

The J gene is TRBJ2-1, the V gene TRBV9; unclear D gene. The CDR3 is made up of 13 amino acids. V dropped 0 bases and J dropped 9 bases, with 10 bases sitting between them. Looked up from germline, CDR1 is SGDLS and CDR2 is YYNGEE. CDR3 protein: CASSVGGSTEQFF. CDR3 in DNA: TGTGCCAGCAGCGTAGGAGGTAGCACTGAGCAGTTCTTC.

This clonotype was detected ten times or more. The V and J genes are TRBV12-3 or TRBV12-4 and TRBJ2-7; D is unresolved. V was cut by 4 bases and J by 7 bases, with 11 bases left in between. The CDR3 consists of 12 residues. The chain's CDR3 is CASSSQTREQYF. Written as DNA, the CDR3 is TGTGCCAGCAGTTCACAAACCAGAGAGCAGTACTTC.

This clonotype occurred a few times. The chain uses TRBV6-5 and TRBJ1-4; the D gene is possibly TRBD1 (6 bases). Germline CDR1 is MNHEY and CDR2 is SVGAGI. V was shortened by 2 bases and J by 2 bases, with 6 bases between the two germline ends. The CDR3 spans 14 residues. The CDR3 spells CASSYTGTNEKLFF. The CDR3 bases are TGTGCCAGCAGTTACACAGGGACTAATGAAAAACTGTTTTTT.

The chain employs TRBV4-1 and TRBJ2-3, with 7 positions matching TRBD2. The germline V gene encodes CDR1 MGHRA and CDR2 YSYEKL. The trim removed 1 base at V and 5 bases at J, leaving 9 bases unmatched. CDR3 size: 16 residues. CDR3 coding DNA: TGCGCCAGCAGCCAAGTTGGGCGGGGGATGAGAGATACGCAGTATTTT. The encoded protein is CASSQVGRGMRDTQYF.

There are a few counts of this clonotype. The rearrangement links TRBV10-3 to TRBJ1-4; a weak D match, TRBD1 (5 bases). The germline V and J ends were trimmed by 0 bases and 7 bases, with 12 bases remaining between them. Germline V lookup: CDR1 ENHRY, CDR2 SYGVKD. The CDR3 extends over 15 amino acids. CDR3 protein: CAISESKGESEKLFF. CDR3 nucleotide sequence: TGTGCCATCAGTGAGTCGAAAGGGGAGTCTGAAAAACTGTTTTTT.

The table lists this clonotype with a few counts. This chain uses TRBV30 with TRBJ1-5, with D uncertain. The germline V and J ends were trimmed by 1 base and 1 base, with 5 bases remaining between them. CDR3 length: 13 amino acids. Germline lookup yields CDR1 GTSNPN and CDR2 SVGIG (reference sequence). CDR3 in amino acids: CAWSDRSNQPQHF. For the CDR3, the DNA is TGTGCCTGGAGTGACAGAAGCAATCAGCCCCAGCATTTT.

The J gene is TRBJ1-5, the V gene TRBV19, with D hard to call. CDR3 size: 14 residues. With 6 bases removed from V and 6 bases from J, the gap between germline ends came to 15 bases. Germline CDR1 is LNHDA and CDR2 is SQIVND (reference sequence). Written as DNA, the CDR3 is TGTGCCAGTAGCGAAGGGAGAGCGGGTCAGCCCCAGCATTTT. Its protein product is CASSEGRAGQPQHF.

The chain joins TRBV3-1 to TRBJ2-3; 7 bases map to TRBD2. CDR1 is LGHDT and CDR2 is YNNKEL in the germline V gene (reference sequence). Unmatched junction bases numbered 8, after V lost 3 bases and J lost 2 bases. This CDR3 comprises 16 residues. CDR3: CASSQKRTRITDTQYF. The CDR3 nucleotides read TGTGCCAGCAGCCAGAAGAGGACTAGAATCACAGATACGCAGTATTTT.

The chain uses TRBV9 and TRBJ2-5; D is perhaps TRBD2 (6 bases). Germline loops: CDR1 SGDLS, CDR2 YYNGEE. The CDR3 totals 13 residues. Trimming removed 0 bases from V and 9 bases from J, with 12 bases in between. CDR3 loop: CASSVGGEAAQYF. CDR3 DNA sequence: TGTGCCAGCAGCGTAGGGGGGGAAGCGGCCCAGTACTTC.

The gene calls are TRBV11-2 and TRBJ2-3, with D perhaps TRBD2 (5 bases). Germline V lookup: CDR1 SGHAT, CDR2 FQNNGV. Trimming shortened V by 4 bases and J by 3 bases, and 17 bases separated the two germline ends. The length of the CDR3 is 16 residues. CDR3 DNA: TGTGCCAGCAGCTCGTGGGTGGGAGCTCGGACAGATACGCAGTATTTT. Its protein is CASSSWVGARTDTQYF.

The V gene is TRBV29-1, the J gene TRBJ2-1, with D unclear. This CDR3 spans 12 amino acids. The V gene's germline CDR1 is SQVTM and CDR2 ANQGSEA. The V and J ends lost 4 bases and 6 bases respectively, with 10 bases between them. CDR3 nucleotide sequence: TGCAGCGTTGTGATAGGGTCCAATGAGCAGTTCTTC. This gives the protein CSVVIGSNEQFF.

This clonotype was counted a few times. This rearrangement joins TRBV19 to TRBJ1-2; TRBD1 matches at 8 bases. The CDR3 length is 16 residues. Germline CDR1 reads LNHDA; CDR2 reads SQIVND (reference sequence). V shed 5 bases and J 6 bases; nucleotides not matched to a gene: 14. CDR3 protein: CASSPDYSDRDHGYTF. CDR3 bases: TGTGCCAGTAGTCCAGACTACTCGGACAGGGACCATGGCTACACCTTC.

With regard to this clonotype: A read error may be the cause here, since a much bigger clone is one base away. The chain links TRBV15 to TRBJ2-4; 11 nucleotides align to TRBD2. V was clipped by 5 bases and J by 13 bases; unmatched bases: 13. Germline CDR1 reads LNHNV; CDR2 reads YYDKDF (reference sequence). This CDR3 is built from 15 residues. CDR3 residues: CATSGGTSGYNEQYF. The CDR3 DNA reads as TGTGCCACCAGCGGCGGGACTAGCGGATACAATGAGCAGTACTTC.

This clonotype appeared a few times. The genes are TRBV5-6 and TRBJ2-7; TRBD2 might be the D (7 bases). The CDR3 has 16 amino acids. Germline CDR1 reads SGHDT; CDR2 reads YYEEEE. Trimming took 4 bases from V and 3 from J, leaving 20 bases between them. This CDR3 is CASSAWGGASYYEQYF. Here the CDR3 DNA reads TGTGCCAGCAGCGCCTGGGGGGGGGCCAGCTACTACGAGCAGTACTTC.

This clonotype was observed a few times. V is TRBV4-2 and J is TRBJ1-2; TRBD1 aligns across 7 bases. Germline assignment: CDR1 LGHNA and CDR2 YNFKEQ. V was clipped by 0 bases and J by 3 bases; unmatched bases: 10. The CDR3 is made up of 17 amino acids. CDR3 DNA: TGTGCCAGCAGCCAAGAGTCCGCGACAGGGCGGGACTATGGCTACACCTTC. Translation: CASSQESATGRDYGYTF.

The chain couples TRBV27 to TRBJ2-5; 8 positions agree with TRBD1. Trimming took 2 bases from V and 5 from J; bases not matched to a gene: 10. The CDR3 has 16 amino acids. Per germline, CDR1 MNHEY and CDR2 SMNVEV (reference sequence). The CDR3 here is CASSLGLDRGGETQYF. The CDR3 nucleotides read TGTGCCAGCAGTTTAGGCCTAGACAGGGGTGGGGAGACCCAGTACTTC.

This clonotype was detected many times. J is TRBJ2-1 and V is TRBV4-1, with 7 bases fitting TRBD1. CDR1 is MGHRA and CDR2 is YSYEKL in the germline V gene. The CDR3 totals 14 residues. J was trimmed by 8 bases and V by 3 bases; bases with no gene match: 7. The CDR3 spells CASSQQPGGDEQFF. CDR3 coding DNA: TGCGCCAGCAGCCAGCAGCCAGGGGGAGATGAGCAGTTCTTC.

This CDR3 is CASSLGKGGRNEQFF. The CDR3 nucleotides are TGTGCCAGCAGCTTAGGAAAGGGCGGACGTAATGAGCAGTTCTTC. The chain couples TRBV7-2 to TRBJ2-1, with D uncertain. This CDR3 region has 15 residues. Germline lookup yields CDR1 SGHTA and CDR2 FQGNSA. Trimming left V 1 base short and J 7 bases short, with 14 bases between.

CDR3 sequence (DNA): TGTGCCAGCTCAGATTCGGCGGACAGAAATTCACCCCTCCACTTT. As protein: CASSDSADRNSPLHF. The gene calls are TRBV18 and TRBJ1-6, with TRBD1 as a possible D gene (6 bases). The CDR3 totals 15 residues. The ends were cut back, 5 bases at V and 7 bases at J, with 15 bases in the middle. Germline V gene sequence: CDR1 KGHSH, CDR2 LQKENI.

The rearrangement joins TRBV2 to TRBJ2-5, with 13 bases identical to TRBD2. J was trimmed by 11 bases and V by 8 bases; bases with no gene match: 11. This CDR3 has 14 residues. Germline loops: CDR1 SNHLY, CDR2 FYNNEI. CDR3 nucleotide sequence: TGTGCCAGCGTAGAACTAGCGGGAGGGCGGGAGCAGTACTTC. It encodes CASVELAGGREQYF.

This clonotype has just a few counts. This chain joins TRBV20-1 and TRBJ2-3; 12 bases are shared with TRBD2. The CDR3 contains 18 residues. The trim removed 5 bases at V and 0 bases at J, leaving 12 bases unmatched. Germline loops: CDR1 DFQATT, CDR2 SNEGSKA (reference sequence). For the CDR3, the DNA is TGCAGTGCTTTTAGACTAGCGGGAGAAAGTTCTAGCACAGATACGCAGTATTTT. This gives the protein CSAFRLAGESSSTDTQYF.